The 3 T cell receptor beta chains below come from one sample, sequenced in a study of blood T cell repertoires in COVID-19. Here immunoSEQ multiplex PCR was the method, and the copy in TCRdb shows in-frame clones only, minus some. Among 55,000 to 70,000 clones listed, about 82% were seen once. The sequenced sample was peripheral blood. The source is a man aged 50 to 60 with acute or convalescent COVID-19.

The chain links TRBV5-5 to TRBJ1-2; TRBD1 might be the D (6 bases). Trimming cost V 3 bases and J 5 bases, with 17 bases left between them. The CDR3 runs 15 residues. Germline V gene data show CDR1 as SGHKS and CDR2 as YYEKEE (reference sequence). The CDR3 region has the DNA TGTGCCAGCAGCTATTGGTTAGGGGGGGCGTATGGCTACACCTTC. Residues: CASSYWLGGAYGYTF. The whole variable domain, filled in from reference TRBV5-5 and TRBJ1-2, reads DAGVTQSPTHLIKTRGQQVTLRCSPISGHKSVSWYQQVLGQGPQFIFQYYEKEERGRGNFPDRFSARQFPNYSSELNVNALLLGDSALYLCASSYWLGGAYGYTFGSGTRLTVV.

J is TRBJ2-1 and V is TRBV7-3; D gene ambiguous. The germline CDR1 and CDR2 sequences are SGHTA and FQGTGA. This CDR3 is built from 16 residues. V lost 1 base and J 6 bases, leaving 16 bases between the germline ends. The DNA for the CDR3 is TGTGCCAGCAGCTTAAATCGCCTAGGCACCCTCAATGAGCAGTTCTTC. Amino acids: CASSLNRLGTLNEQFF.

In its sample, this clone was seen once. The rearrangement links TRBV5-8 to TRBJ1-1; D gene unclear. Trimming removed 4 bases from V and 5 bases from J, with 18 bases in between. The CDR3 contains 15 residues. CDR1 SGHTS and CDR2 YDEGEE come from the germline V gene. The CDR3 protein is CASSPSVEAHTEAFF. DNA of the CDR3: TGTGCCAGCAGCCCGTCGGTCGAGGCTCATACTGAAGCTTTCTTT.